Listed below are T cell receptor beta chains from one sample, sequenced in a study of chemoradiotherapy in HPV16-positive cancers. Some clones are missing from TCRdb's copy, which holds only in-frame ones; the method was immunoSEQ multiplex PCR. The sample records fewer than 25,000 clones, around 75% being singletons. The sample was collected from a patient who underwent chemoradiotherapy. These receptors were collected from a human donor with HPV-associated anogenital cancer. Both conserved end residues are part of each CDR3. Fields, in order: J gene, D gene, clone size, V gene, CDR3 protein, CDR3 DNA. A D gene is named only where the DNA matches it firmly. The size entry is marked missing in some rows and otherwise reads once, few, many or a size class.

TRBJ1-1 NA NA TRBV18 CASSPSSRVGRGNTEAFF TGTGCCAGCTCACCTTCTAGCCGGGTGGGACGTGGGAACACTGAAGCTTTCTTT
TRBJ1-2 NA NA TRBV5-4 CASSFGQAPYGYTF TGTGCCAGCAGCTTTGGGCAGGCCCCCTATGGCTACACCTTC
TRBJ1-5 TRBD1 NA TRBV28 CASKGGQGVLFGQPQHF TGTGCCAGCAAGGGAGGGCAGGGGGTTCTTTTTGGTCAGCCCCAGCATTTT
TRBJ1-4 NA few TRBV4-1 CASSQEATNEKLFF TGCGCCAGCAGCCAAGAGGCGACTAATGAAAAACTGTTTTTT
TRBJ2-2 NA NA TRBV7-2 CASSLRDTGELFF TGTGCCAGCAGCTTAAGGGACACCGGGGAGCTGTTTTTT
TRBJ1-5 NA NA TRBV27 CASSFGGSNQPQHF TGTGCCAGCAGTTTTGGAGGTAGCAATCAGCCCCAGCATTTT
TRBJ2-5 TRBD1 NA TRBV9 CASSVEDRGTETQYF TGTGCCAGCAGCGTAGAGGACAGGGGAACGGAGACCCAGTACTTC
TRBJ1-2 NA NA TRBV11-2 CASSLDGGTDYTF TGTGCCAGCAGCTTAGATGGGGGAACAGATTACACCTTC
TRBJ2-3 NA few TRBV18 CASSPPTDTQYF TGTGCCAGCTCACCACCTACAGATACGCAGTATTTT
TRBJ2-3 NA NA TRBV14 CASSFQRTVLGTDTQYF TGTGCCAGCAGCTTTCAACGGACAGTTCTCGGCACAGATACGCAGTATTTT
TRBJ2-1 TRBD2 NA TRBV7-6 CASSLVASGGGEQFF TGTGCCAGCAGCTTAGTAGCCAGCGGGGGAGGTGAGCAGTTCTTC
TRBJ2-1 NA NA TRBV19 CASSQNRDNNEQFF TGTGCCAGTAGCCAAAACCGGGACAACAATGAGCAGTTCTTC
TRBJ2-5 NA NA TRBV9 CASSVEGLALVPETQYF TGTGCCAGCAGCGTAGAGGGCCTAGCGCTGGTGCCAGAGACCCAGTACTTC
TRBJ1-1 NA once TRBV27 CASSPLGGNTEAFF TGTGCCAGCAGTCCTCTGGGGGGGAACACTGAAGCTTTCTTT
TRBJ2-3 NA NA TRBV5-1 CASSLGFTDTQYF TGCGCCAGCAGCTTGGGCTTTACAGATACGCAGTATTTT
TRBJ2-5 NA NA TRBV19 CASSERQETQYF TGTGCCAGTAGTGAACGTCAAGAGACCCAGTACTTC
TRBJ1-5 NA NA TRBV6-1 CASREGTANQPQHF TGTGCCAGCAGGGAAGGGACCGCGAATCAGCCCCAGCATTTT
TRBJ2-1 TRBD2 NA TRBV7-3 CASSLKSASGGSEQFF TGTGCCAGCAGCTTAAAATCGGCTAGCGGGGGATCTGAGCAGTTCTTC
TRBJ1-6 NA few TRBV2 CASSVWDVKNSPLHF TGTGCCAGCAGTGTGTGGGATGTGAAAAACTCACCCCTCCACTTT
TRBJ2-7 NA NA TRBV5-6 CASSLVGEQYF TGTGCCAGCAGCTTGGTGGGCGAGCAGTACTTC
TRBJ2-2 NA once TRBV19 CASSIPSRITGELFF TGTGCCAGTAGTATCCCTTCGAGGATCACCGGGGAGCTGTTTTTT
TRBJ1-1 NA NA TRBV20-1 CSARKGTEAFF TGCAGTGCCAGGAAAGGGACTGAAGCTTTCTTT
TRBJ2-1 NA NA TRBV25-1 CASSDYSVIIGDEQFF TGTGCCAGCAGTGATTATTCGGTAATTATTGGGGATGAGCAGTTCTTC
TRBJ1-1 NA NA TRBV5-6 CASSPSQISSTEAFF TGTGCCAGCAGCCCCTCCCAGATCTCAAGCACTGAAGCTTTCTTT
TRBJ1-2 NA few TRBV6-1 CASSQTGYYGYTF TGTGCCAGCAGCCAGACGGGCTACTATGGCTACACCTTC
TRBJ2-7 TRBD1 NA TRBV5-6 CASSSTGQGSNEQYF TGTGCCAGCAGCTCAACGGGACAGGGCTCCAACGAGCAGTACTTC
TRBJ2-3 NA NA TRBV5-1 CASSGRGSQLTDTQYF TGCGCCAGCAGTGGGAGGGGGAGCCAACTCACAGATACGCAGTATTTT
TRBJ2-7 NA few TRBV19 CASSIDGRGFNEQYF TGTGCCAGTAGTATAGATGGTCGAGGGTTCAACGAGCAGTACTTC
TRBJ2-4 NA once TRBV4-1 CASSQEWEARAKNIQYF TGCGCCAGCAGCCAAGAGTGGGAAGCAAGAGCCAAAAACATTCAGTACTTC
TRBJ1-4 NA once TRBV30 CAWGPNEKLFF TGTGCCTGGGGGCCTAATGAAAAACTGTTTTTT
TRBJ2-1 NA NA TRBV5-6 CASSSGTFSYNEQFF TGTGCCAGCAGCTCTGGAACCTTTTCCTACAATGAGCAGTTCTTC
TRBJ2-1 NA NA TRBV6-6 CASSYLKSSYNEQFF TGTGCCAGCAGTTACCTCAAGAGCTCCTACAATGAGCAGTTCTTC
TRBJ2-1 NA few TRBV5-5 CASNRGAYNEQFF TGTGCCAGCAATAGGGGGGCCTACAATGAGCAGTTCTTC
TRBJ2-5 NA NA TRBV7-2 CASSLGGGSSETQYF TGTGCCAGCAGCTTAGGGGGGGGCTCCTCGGAGACCCAGTACTTC
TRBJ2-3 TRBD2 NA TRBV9 CASSASPGGSTDTQYF TGTGCCAGCAGCGCTTCGCCGGGAGGTAGCACAGATACGCAGTATTTT
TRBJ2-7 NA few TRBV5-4 CASSTDFYEQYF TGTGCCAGCAGCACCGACTTCTACGAGCAGTACTTC